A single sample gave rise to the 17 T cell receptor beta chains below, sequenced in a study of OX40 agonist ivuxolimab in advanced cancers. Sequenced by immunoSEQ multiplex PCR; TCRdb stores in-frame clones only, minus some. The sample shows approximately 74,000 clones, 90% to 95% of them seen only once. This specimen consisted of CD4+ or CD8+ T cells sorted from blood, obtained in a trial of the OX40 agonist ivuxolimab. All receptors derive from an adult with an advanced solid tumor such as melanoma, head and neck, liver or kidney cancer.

The CDR3 protein is CASSLEGTHNEQFF. CDR3 DNA: TGTGCCAGCAGCTTAGAGGGTACCCACAATGAGCAGTTCTTC. The chain is built from TRBV7-3 and TRBJ2-1, with D tentatively TRBD2 (5 bases). The V gene's germline CDR1 is SGHTA and CDR2 FQGTGA. V lost 2 bases to trimming and J lost 5 bases, with 10 bases between them. The CDR3 extends over 14 amino acids.

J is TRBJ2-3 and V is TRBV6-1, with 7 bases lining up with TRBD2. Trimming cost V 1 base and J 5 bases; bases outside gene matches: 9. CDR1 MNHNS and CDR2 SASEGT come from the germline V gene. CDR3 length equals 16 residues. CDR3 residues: CASSEGWGGDGDTQYF. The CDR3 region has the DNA TGTGCCAGCAGTGAAGGTTGGGGAGGGGATGGAGATACGCAGTATTTT.

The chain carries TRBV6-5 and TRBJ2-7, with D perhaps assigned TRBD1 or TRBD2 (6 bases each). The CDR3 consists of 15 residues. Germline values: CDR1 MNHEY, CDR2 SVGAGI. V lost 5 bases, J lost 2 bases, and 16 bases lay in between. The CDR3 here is CASSGGDKATYEQYF. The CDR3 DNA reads TGTGCCAGCAGTGGAGGGGACAAAGCAACCTACGAGCAGTACTTC.

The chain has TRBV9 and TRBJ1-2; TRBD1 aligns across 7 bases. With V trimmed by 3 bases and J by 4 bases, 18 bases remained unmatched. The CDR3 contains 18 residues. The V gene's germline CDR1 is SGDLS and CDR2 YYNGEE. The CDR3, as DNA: TGTGCCAGCAGCGGGGAGGGGGCGAGGCGGAGGTTTGGCTATGGCTACACCTTC. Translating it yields CASSGEGARRRFGYGYTF.

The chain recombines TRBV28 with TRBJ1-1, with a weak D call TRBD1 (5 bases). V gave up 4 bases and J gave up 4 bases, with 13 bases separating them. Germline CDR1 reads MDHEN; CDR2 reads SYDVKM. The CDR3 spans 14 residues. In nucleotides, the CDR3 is TGTGCCAGCAGTTCCGGGACTAGGGGCACTGAAGCTTTCTTT. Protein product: CASSSGTRGTEAFF.

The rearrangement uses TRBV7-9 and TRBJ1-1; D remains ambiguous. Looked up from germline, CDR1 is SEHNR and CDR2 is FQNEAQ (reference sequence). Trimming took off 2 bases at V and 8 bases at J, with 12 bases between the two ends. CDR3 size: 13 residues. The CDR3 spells CASSLRVPDEAFF. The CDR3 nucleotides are TGTGCCAGCAGCTTACGGGTCCCGGACGAAGCTTTCTTT.

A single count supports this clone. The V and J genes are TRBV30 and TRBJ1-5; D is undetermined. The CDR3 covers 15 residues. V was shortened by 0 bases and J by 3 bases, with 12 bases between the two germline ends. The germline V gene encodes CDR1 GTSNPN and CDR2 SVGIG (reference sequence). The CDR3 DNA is TGTGCCTGGAGTGTAAATAGTGATCTCAATCAGCCCCAGCATTTT. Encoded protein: CAWSVNSDLNQPQHF. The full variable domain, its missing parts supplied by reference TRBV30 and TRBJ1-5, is SQTIHQWPATLVQPVGSPLSLECTVEGTSNPNLYWYRQAAGRGLQLLFYSVGIGQISSEVPQNLSASRPQDRQFILSSKKLLLSDSGFYLCAWSVNSDLNQPQHFGDGTRLSIL.

CDR3 bases: TGTGCCAGCAGCCGAGAACCTAGGGAGCAGTACTTC. Protein: CASSREPREQYF. The rearrangement links TRBV11-2 to TRBJ2-7; no clear D gene. The CDR3 totals 12 residues. Looked up from germline, CDR1 is SGHAT and CDR2 is FQNNGV. V was clipped by 5 bases and J by 7 bases, with 12 bases between them.

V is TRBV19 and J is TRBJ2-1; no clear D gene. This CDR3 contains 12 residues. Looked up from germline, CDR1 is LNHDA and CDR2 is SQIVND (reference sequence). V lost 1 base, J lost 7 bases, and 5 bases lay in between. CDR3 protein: CASSIARNEQFF. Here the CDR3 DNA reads TGTGCCAGTAGTATAGCGAGAAATGAGCAGTTCTTC. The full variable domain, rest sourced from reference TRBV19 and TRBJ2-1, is DGGITQSPKYLFRKEGQNVTLSCEQNLNHDAMYWYRQDPGQGLRLIYYSQIVNDFQKGDIAEGYSVSREKKESFPLTVTSAQKNPTAFYLCASSIARNEQFFGPGTRLTVL.

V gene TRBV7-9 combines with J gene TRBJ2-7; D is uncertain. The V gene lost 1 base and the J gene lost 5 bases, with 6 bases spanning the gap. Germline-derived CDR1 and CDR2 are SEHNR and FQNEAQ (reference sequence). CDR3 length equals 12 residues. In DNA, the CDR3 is TGTGCCAGCAGCTTAGAGTATCACGAGCAGTACTTC. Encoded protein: CASSLEYHEQYF.

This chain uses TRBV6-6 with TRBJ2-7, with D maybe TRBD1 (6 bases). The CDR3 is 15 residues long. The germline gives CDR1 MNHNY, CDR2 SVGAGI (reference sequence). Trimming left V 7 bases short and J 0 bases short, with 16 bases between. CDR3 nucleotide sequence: TGTGCCAGCACCCTGGGGGCGGGCCACTCCTACGAGCAGTACTTC. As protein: CASTLGAGHSYEQYF.

The CDR3 coding sequence is TGTGCCAGCTCACGAGTTGCGGACGGCGAGACCCAGTACTTC. Protein sequence: CASSRVADGETQYF. This sequence joins TRBV18 and TRBJ2-5; D remains unclear. The CDR3 has 14 amino acids. V lost 4 bases and J 5 bases, leaving 14 bases between the germline ends. Germline V CDR1 and CDR2: KGHSH, LQKENI.

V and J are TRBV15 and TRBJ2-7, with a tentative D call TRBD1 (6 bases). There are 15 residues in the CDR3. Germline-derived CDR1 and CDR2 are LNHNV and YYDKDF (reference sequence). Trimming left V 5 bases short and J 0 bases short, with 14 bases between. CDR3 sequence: CATSDRDTSSYEQYF. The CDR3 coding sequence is TGTGCCACCAGCGACCGGGACACGAGCTCCTACGAGCAGTACTTC.

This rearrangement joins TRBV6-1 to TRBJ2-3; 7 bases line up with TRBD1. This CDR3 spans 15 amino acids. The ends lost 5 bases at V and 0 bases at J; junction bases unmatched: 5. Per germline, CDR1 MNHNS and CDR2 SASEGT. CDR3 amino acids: CASSQGVFSTDTQYF. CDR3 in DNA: TGTGCCAGCAGTCAGGGGGTTTTTAGCACAGATACGCAGTATTTT.

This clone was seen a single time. CDR3 region: CAWSSGTGDEKLFF. For the CDR3, the DNA is TGTGCCTGGAGTTCCGGGACAGGGGATGAAAAACTGTTTTTT. The V call is TRBV30, the J call TRBJ1-4, with 10 bases aligning to TRBD1. The germline V gene has CDR1 GTSNPN and CDR2 SVGIG (reference sequence). J gave up 6 bases and V 2 bases, and 3 bases lay outside the gene matches. The CDR3 has 14 residues.

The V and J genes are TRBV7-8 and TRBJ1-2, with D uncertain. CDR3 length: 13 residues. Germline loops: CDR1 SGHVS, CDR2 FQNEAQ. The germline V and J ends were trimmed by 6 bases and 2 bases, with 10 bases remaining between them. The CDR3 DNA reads TGTGCCAGCAGTGTTGGCAGAAACTATGGCTACACCTTC. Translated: CASSVGRNYGYTF. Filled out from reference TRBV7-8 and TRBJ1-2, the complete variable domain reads GAGVSQSPRYKVAKRGQDVALRCDPISGHVSLFWYQQALGQGPEFLTYFQNEAQLDKSGLPSDRFFAERPEGSVSTLKIQRTQQEDSAVYLCASSVGRNYGYTFGSGTRLTVV.

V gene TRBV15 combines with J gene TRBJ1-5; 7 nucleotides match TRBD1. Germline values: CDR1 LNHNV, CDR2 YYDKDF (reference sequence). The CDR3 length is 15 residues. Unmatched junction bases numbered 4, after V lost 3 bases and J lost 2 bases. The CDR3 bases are TGTGCCACCAGCAGGGACAGGCACGGCAATCAGCCCCAGCATTTT. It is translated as CATSRDRHGNQPQHF. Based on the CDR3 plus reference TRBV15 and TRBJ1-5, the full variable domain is DAMVIQNPRYQVTQFGKPVTLSCSQTLNHNVMYWYQQKSSQAPKLLFHYYDKDFNNEADTPDNFQSRRPNTSFCFLDIRSPGLGDTAMYLCATSRDRHGNQPQHFGDGTRLSIL.